The 27 T cell receptor beta chains given below trace back to one sample, sequenced in a study of graft-versus-host responses after intestinal transplantation (dated by TCRdb to the early 2020s). The meaning of the sample's time point label: cells obtained before transplantation from donor or recipient. Mixed lymphocyte reactions plated approximately 200,000 CFSE-labeled pre-transplant responders with approximately 200,000 irradiated violet-dye-labeled stimulators and were cultured for six to seven days. The method was the immunoSEQ multiplex PCR assay. TCRdb mirrors the immuneACCESS table, restricted to in-frame sequences. Some clones are absent from its copies; in checked studies, under half trace to an unresolved V gene, and the reason for the others is unknown. For this sample there are 13,000 to 15,000 clones; around a third appear just once. About 2.3% of the sample belongs to the ten largest clones.

The input for sequencing was alloreactive CD8+ T cells from a mixed lymphocyte reaction culture, taken before intestinal transplant. Reading the label with the study, this specimen's cell subset or site is: CFSE-low proliferating T cells sorted from approximately six-day pre-transplant mixed lymphocyte reaction (GvH or HvG direction). Receptor source: a human patient who received an intestinal transplant.

The chain carries TRBV4-1 and TRBJ1-1, with D unresolved. The CDR3 contains 15 residues. Germline V gene sequence: CDR1 MGHRA, CDR2 YSYEKL. V lost 1 base and J lost 5, with 14 bases in between. The CDR3 nucleotides read TGCGCCAGCAGCCAAGTTTTAGACGGCTGGACTGAAGCTTTCTTT. The encoded protein is CASSQVLDGWTEAFF.

The chain combines TRBV29-1 with TRBJ2-1; the D gene could be TRBD1 or TRBD2 (5 bases each). The CDR3 is 13 amino acids. V lost 3 bases and J lost 3, with 9 bases in between. CDR1 is SQVTM, CDR2 ANQGSEA, per germline. The CDR3 bases are TGCAGCGTTGAGGGGGTACGCTACAATGAGCAGTTCTTC. Translating gives CSVEGVRYNEQFF.

This clone occurred a few times. The chain employs TRBV2 and TRBJ1-5; 8 bases map to TRBD1. CDR1 is SNHLY, CDR2 FYNNEI, per germline. The junction had 14 bases not matched to a gene; V was cut back by 5 bases and J by 5 bases. CDR3 length: 17 amino acids. The CDR3 sequence: CASSNPTGTGKDQPQHF. Here the CDR3 DNA reads TGTGCCAGCAGTAACCCAACCGGGACAGGAAAGGATCAGCCCCAGCATTTT. The full variable domain, completed using reference TRBV2 and TRBJ1-5, is EPEVTQTPSHQVTQMGQEVILRCVPISNHLYFYWYRQILGQKVEFLVSFYNNEISEKSEIFDDQFSVERPDGSNFTLKIRSTKLEDSAMYFCASSNPTGTGKDQPQHFGDGTRLSIL.

The chain couples TRBV5-1 to TRBJ1-1; the D gene is possibly TRBD1 (6 bases). Germline V gives CDR1 SGHRS, CDR2 YFSETQ. CDR3 size: 14 residues. Trimming stripped 4 bases from V and 0 bases from J, with 10 bases between. The DNA of the CDR3 is TGCGCCAGCAGCCTGACAGGAGTGAACACTGAAGCTTTCTTT. It specifies CASSLTGVNTEAFF.

There are a few counts of this clone. The V gene is TRBV28, the J gene TRBJ1-6; D is possibly TRBD1 (5 bases). This CDR3 contains 21 residues. CDR1 MDHEN and CDR2 SYDVKM come from the germline V gene. Between the trimmed V and J ends, which lost 6 bases and 0 bases, there was a span of 27 bases. In nucleotides, the CDR3 is TGTGCCAGCAGCTCAGATGGCACCGGGACTAAACTCTTCTCCTATAATTCACCCCTCCACTTT. Translated: CASSSDGTGTKLFSYNSPLHF. The full variable domain, with the rest looked up from reference TRBV28 and TRBJ1-6, is DVKVTQSSRYLVKRTGEKVFLECVQDMDHENMFWYRQDPGLGLRLIYFSYDVKMKEKGDIPEGYSVSREKKERFSLILESASTNQTSMYLCASSSDGTGTKLFSYNSPLHFGNGTRLTVT.

The V call is TRBV6-5, the J call TRBJ1-6, with D possibly TRBD1 on 6 matching bases. The CDR3 runs 15 residues. Germline-derived CDR1 and CDR2 are MNHEY and SVGAGI. Trimming removed 3 bases from V and 9 bases from J, with 15 bases in between. The CDR3 nucleotides read TGTGCCAGCAGTTATGCACAGGGAGGGGGTTCACCCCTCCACTTT. The encoded protein is CASSYAQGGGSPLHF.

By share, this clone ranks as medium-sized (0.01 to 0.1%). The chain has TRBV13 and TRBJ1-3; D is unclear. This CDR3 contains 16 residues. CDR1 and CDR2 from the germline V gene are PRHDT and FYEKMQ (reference sequence). V was clipped by 1 base and J by 2 bases, with 12 bases between them. DNA for the CDR3: TGTGCCAGCAGCTTAGATCCCTCCGGGGCTGGAAACACCATATATTTT. Translated, it gives CASSLDPSGAGNTIYF.

The chain recombines TRBV5-1 with TRBJ2-1; TRBD2 matches at 15 bases. This CDR3 is built from 15 residues. After removal of 3 bases from V and 7 bases from J, the junction contained 2 bases not matched to a gene. Per the germline V gene, CDR1 is SGHRS and CDR2 is YFSETQ. CDR3 DNA: TGCGCCAGCAGCTGGACTAGCGGGGGGGCAAATGAGCAGTTCTTC. Its protein product is CASSWTSGGANEQFF.

This clone has a handful of counts. This CDR3 reads CASSVQDGNTEAFF. The CDR3 DNA sequence: TGTGCCAGCAGCGTACAGGACGGGAACACTGAAGCTTTCTTT. V is TRBV9 and J is TRBJ1-1; no clear D gene. Germline CDR1 and CDR2: SGDLS and YYNGEE. The length of the CDR3 is 14 residues. V lost 1 base, J lost 1 base, and 8 bases lay in between.

The rearrangement uses TRBV5-5 and TRBJ2-1; D gene uncertain. V lost 0 bases and J 0 bases, leaving 7 bases between the germline ends. Germline V gene lookup returns CDR1 SGHKS and CDR2 YYEKEE (reference sequence). This CDR3 is built from 15 residues. DNA for the CDR3: TGTGCCAGCAGCTTGGGGGATAGCTCCTACAATGAGCAGTTCTTC. Translation: CASSLGDSSYNEQFF.

This chain joins TRBV13 and TRBJ2-5, with a possible D match to TRBD1 (5 bases). The CDR3 extends over 15 amino acids. Trimming removed 0 bases from V and 2 bases from J, with 10 bases in between. Germline lookup yields CDR1 PRHDT and CDR2 FYEKMQ (reference sequence). In nucleotides, the CDR3 is TGTGCCAGCAGCTTAGGCCTCAGGGCTCAAGAGACCCAGTACTTC. This sequence encodes CASSLGLRAQETQYF.

This sequence joins TRBV27 and TRBJ2-7, with D hard to call. There are 11 residues in the CDR3. CDR1 and CDR2 (germline): MNHEY, SMNVEV (reference sequence). The V end lost 3 bases, the J end lost 6 bases, and 6 bases lay between the germline ends. This chain's CDR3 is CASSFFGEQYF. In nucleotides, the CDR3 is TGTGCCAGCAGTTTTTTTGGCGAGCAGTACTTC.

The V and J genes are TRBV27 and TRBJ2-7; a possible D gene is TRBD2 (6 bases). CDR3 length equals 13 residues. With 6 bases removed from V and 3 bases from J, the gap between germline ends came to 12 bases. The V gene's germline CDR1 is MNHEY and CDR2 SMNVEV (reference sequence). CDR3 loop: CASSPGLHYEQYF. The DNA of the CDR3 is TGTGCCAGCAGCCCGGGACTCCACTACGAGCAGTACTTC.

This clone was observed a handful of times. The genes are TRBV7-9 and TRBJ1-1; possible D gene TRBD1, 5 bases. This CDR3 spans 13 amino acids. Germline V gives CDR1 SEHNR, CDR2 FQNEAQ (reference sequence). V gave up 5 bases and J gave up 1 base, with 8 bases separating them. The CDR3 is CASSPTGNTEAFF. CDR3 bases: TGTGCCAGCAGCCCCACAGGGAACACTGAAGCTTTCTTT.

This chain joins TRBV4-1 and TRBJ1-2; D gene uncertain. The length of the CDR3 is 14 residues. The V end was cut by 1 base, the J end by 4 bases, with 10 bases between. Germline CDR1 and CDR2: MGHRA and YSYEKL. The CDR3 DNA reads TGCGCCAGCAGCCAAGTCGGCGACACCTATGGCTACACCTTC. Its translation is CASSQVGDTYGYTF.

The chain couples TRBV14 to TRBJ1-2; 8 bases agree with TRBD1. The germline gives CDR1 SGHDN, CDR2 FVKESK. With 2 bases clipped from V and 1 base from J, the junction kept 6 bases outside the gene matches. This CDR3 is 16 amino acids long. The DNA for the CDR3 is TGTGCCAGCAGCCAAATAGTAACAGGGGGTAACTATGGCTACACCTTC. Amino acids: CASSQIVTGGNYGYTF.

The chain joins TRBV25-1 to TRBJ1-1, with D perhaps matching TRBD1 (5 bases). Germline CDR1 reads MGHDK; CDR2 reads SYGVNS. The CDR3 totals 13 residues. Between the trimmed V and J ends, which lost 5 bases and 5 bases, there was a span of 12 bases. The CDR3 DNA reads TGTGCCAGCAGTATCCAGGGTGTAACTGAAGCTTTCTTT. Protein: CASSIQGVTEAFF.

This clone was observed a handful of times. The chain carries TRBV27 and TRBJ2-5; D is possibly TRBD1 (6 bases). V lost 4 bases and J 2 bases, leaving 14 bases between the germline ends. This CDR3 comprises 15 residues. Germline V lookup: CDR1 MNHEY, CDR2 SMNVEV (reference sequence). The CDR3 here is CASSSQGKWQETQYF. The CDR3, as DNA: TGTGCCAGCAGTTCCCAGGGGAAGTGGCAAGAGACCCAGTACTTC.

The chain couples TRBV13 to TRBJ2-7; TRBD1 is a possible D gene (5 bases). Trimming removed 5 bases at V and 0 bases at J, with 11 bases between. This CDR3 region has 14 residues. The V gene's germline CDR1 is PRHDT and CDR2 FYEKMQ (reference sequence). The CDR3 sequence: CASSVRQNSYEQYF. CDR3 coding DNA: TGTGCCAGCAGCGTCCGACAGAACTCCTACGAGCAGTACTTC.

This clone was seen more than once but under ten times. The chain links TRBV23-1 to TRBJ2-7; D is perhaps TRBD1 or TRBD2 (5 bases each). TRBV23-1 is labeled an ORF, and its function is uncertain. This CDR3 comprises 20 residues. Trimming removed 1 base at V and 1 base at J, with 26 bases between. CDR3 in amino acids: CASSQLGRDPRLGRSYEQYF. In DNA form, the CDR3 reads TGCGCCAGCAGTCAATTGGGTCGGGACCCTCGACTGGGACGATCCTACGAGCAGTACTTC.

The chain couples TRBV2 to TRBJ1-6, with 9 nucleotides matching TRBD1. This CDR3 region has 15 residues. The germline gives CDR1 SNHLY, CDR2 FYNNEI. With 4 bases clipped from V and 7 bases from J, the junction kept 5 bases outside the gene matches. The CDR3 region has the DNA TGTGCCAGCAGTGGAGGGACAGGGTGGAATTCACCCCTCCACTTT. Translating it yields CASSGGTGWNSPLHF.

The V and J genes are TRBV11-2 and TRBJ2-2; 8 bases are a match to TRBD1. The CDR3 is made up of 14 amino acids. Germline V CDR1 and CDR2: SGHAT, FQNNGV. Losses at the gene ends were 5 bases for V and 3 bases for J; bases not matched to a gene: 2. The CDR3 DNA is TGTGCCAGCAGCCCCAGGGGGCACACCGGGGAGCTGTTTTTT. This codes for CASSPRGHTGELFF. Looking up the rest from reference TRBV11-2 and TRBJ2-2 gives the full variable domain: EAGVAQSPRYKIIEKRQSVAFWCNPISGHATLYWYQQILGQGPKLLIQFQNNGVVDDSQLPKDRFSAERLKGVDSTLKIQPAKLEDSAVYLCASSPRGHTGELFFGEGSRLTVL.

This clone was picked up a small number of times. The V gene is TRBV9, the J gene TRBJ2-1, with 8 bases lining up with TRBD2. This CDR3 has 15 residues. Germline trimming cut 0 bases from V and 3 bases from J; bases unmatched to any gene: 2. Per the germline V gene, CDR1 is SGDLS and CDR2 is YYNGEE. CDR3 bases: TGTGCCAGCAGCGTAGCGGGGGGGGGCTACAATGAGCAGTTCTTC. It specifies CASSVAGGGYNEQFF.

V and J are TRBV29-1 and TRBJ2-2; D remains ambiguous. The CDR3 has 11 residues. V was trimmed by 4 bases and J by 8 bases, leaving 8 bases between them. The germline V gene has CDR1 SQVTM and CDR2 ANQGSEA. CDR3 DNA: TGCAGCGTTGTATCAGGAGGGGAGCTGTTTTTT. Protein product: CSVVSGGELFF.

CDR3 in DNA: TGTGCCAGCAGCGGGGGGTTTGGCTACACCTTC. Translated, it gives CASSGGFGYTF. V is TRBV27 and J is TRBJ1-2; possibly TRBD1 for D (5 bases). The germline CDR1 and CDR2 sequences are MNHEY and SMNVEV (reference sequence). The germline V and J ends were trimmed by 6 bases and 7 bases, with 9 bases remaining between them. The CDR3 runs 11 residues.

In its sample, this clone was seen a few times. This sequence joins TRBV2 and TRBJ1-3; D gene ambiguous. Germline loops: CDR1 SNHLY, CDR2 FYNNEI. The V end lost 6 bases, the J end lost 1 base, and 13 bases lay between the germline ends. The CDR3 sequence is 15 residues long. CDR3 protein: CASRDRRRSGNTIYF. CDR3 nucleotide sequence: TGTGCCAGCAGGGACCGGAGGCGATCTGGAAACACCATATATTTT.

This chain joins TRBV4-1 and TRBJ1-5, with D tentatively TRBD1 (5 bases). Trimming took off 4 bases at V and 0 bases at J, with 10 bases between the two ends. Germline-derived CDR1 and CDR2 are MGHRA and YSYEKL. This CDR3 comprises 15 residues. CDR3 sequence (DNA): TGCGCCAGCAGCCGACAGTCCAATAGCAATCAGCCCCAGCATTTT. Residues: CASSRQSNSNQPQHF.